What follows describes a single T cell receptor beta chain. Produced via immunoSEQ multiplex PCR; TCRdb's table is partial and in-frame only. The data contain about 55,000 clones, 80% to 95% of them seen just once; the ten biggest clones take up roughly 14%. J gave up 5 bases and V 10 bases, and 12 bases lay outside the gene matches. In germline, CDR1 is SGHNT, CDR2 YENEEA. The CDR3 length is 14 residues. This entry is derived from a study of blood T cell repertoires in COVID-19. Study context: From T cells, B-cell-depleted T cells, or PBMCs came the material, which was cDNA or gDNA.

This chain uses TRBV11-3 with TRBJ2-5; 8 nucleotides match TRBD2. The origin of this receptor is a human donor with active COVID-19. The donor label of this sample is uncertain. Sequencing used peripheral blood. The CDR3 DNA follows: TGTGCCAACTACGATGTCCGGGGGGGTGAGACCCAGTACTTC. Translating it yields CANYDVRGGETQYF.